This T cell receptor (beta chain) appears in the sequencing data of a study of shared clonotypes between healthy human individuals. Turning to the study itself: Each donor's CD4 naive and CD4 memory cells filled three plates apiece, CD8 naive two, and CD8 memory one. Findings of the study overall: Shared clonotypes across all four donors exceeded non-shared ones in generation probability.

TCRdb's table, derived via immunoSEQ multiplex PCR, lists solely in-frame clones and lacks some. The table records some 2 million clones, about 95% of them present only once. This CDR3 has 12 residues. From germline, CDR1 is MDHEN and CDR2 SYDVKM. Trimming shortened V by 2 bases and J by 5 bases, and 3 bases separated the two germline ends. The naive CD8 population came from CD45RO-negative cells selected for CCR7, without terminally differentiated effector memory CD45RA+ cells. Remarks on this clone: Antigen specificity is unknown. This sample also contains other DNA sequences that code for the same CDR3.

The receptor's source is a man aged 18-30 years in good health. Specimen: naive CD8+ T cells sorted from blood. This chain connects TRBV28 to TRBJ2-2; D is undetermined. The CDR3 reads CASSLPTGELFF. As DNA, the CDR3 is TGTGCCAGCAGTTTACCAACCGGGGAGCTGTTTTTT.